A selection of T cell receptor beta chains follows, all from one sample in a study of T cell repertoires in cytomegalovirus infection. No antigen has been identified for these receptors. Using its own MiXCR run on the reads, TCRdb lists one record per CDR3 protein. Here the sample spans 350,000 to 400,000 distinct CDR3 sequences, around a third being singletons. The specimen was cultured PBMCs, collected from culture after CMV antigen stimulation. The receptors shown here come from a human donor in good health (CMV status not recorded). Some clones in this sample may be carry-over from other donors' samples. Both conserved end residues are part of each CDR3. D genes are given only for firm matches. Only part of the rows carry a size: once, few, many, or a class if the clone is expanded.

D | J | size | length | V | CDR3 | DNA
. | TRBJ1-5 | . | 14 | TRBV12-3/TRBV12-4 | CASRQALENQPQHF | TGTGCCAGCAGACAGGCGTTAGAAAATCAGCCCCAGCATTTT
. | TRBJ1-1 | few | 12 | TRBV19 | CASSHMNTEAFF | TGTGCCAGTAGCCACATGAACACTGAAGCTTTCTTT
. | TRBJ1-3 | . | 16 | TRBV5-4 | CASSLAPRFSGNTIYF | TGTGCCAGCAGCCTGGCCCCACGGTTCTCTGGAAACACCATATATTTT
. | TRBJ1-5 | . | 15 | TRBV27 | CASSLSMGREQPQHF | TGTGCCAGCAGTTTATCGATGGGGAGGGAACAGCCCCAGCATTTT
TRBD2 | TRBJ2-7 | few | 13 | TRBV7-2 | CASSFLGLVEQYF | TGTGCCAGCAGCTTTCTAGGACTAGTCGAGCAGTACTTC
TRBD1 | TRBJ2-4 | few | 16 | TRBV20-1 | CSARDRTGGFKNIQYF | TGCAGTGCTAGAGATAGGACAGGGGGTTTCAAAAACATTCAGTACTTC
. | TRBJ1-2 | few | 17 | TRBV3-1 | CASSQENRNRPIKGYTF | TGTGCCAGCAGCCAAGAGAATAGGAACAGACCTATAAAAGGCTACACCTTC
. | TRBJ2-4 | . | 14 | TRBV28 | CASVSQGAKNIQYF | TGTGCCAGCGTCTCTCAGGGGGCCAAAAACATTCAGTACTTC
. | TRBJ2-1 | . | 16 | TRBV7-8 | CASSLFLAEGVNEQFF | TGTGCCAGCAGCTTATTTCTAGCGGAGGGGGTGAATGAGCAGTTCTTC
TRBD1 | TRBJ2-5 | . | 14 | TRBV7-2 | CASSPVEGAETQYF | TGTGCCAGCAGCCCGGTAGAGGGGGCAGAGACCCAGTACTTC
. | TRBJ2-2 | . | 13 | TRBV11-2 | CASSLEGPGELFF | TGTGCCAGCAGCTTAGAGGGCCCCGGGGAGCTGTTTTTT
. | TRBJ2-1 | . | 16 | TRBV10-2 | CASSESGGPTSNEQFF | TGCGCCAGCAGTGAGTCCGGGGGCCCTACATCGAATGAGCAGTTCTTC
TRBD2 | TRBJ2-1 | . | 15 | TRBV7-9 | CASSGSGGVDNEQCF | TGTGCCAGCAGCGGTAGCGGGGGAGTGGACAATGAGCAGTGCTTC
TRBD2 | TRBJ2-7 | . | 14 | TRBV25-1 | CASREGALPNEQYF | TGTGCCAGCCGGGAGGGCGCGTTGCCTAACGAGCAGTACTTC
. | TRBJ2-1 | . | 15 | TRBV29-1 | CSVPGRGRLGNEQFF | TGCAGCGTTCCGGGGAGGGGGCGGTTAGGAAATGAGCAGTTCTTC
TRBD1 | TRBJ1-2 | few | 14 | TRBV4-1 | CASSQDEGTGIYTF | TGCGCCAGCAGCCAAGATGAGGGGACAGGAATCTACACCTTC
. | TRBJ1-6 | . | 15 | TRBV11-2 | CASREGGAQNSPLHF | TGTGCCAGCAGGGAGGGGGGGGCGCAGAATTCACCCCTCCACTTT
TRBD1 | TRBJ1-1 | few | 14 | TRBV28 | CASSSTGGVYRAFF | TGTGCCAGCAGTTCGACAGGGGGCGTTTACAGAGCTTTCTTT
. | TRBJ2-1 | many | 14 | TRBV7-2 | CASSLMTSRGEQFF | TGTGCCAGCAGCTTAATGACTAGTCGGGGCGAGCAGTTCTTC
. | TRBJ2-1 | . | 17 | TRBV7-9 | CASSVAPEGGSYNEQFF | TGTGCCAGCAGCGTAGCCCCAGAAGGGGGGTCCTACAATGAGCAGTTCTTC